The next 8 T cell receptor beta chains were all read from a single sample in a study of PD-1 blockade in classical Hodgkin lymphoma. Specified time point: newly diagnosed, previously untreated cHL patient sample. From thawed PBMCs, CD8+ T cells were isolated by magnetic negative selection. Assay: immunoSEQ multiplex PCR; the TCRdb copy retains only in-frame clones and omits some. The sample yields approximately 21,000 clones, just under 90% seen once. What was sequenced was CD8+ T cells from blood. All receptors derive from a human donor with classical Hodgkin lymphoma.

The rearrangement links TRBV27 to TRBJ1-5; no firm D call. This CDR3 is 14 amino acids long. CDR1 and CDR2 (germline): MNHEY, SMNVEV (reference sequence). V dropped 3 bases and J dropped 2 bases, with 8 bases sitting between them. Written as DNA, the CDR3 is TGTGCCAGCAGTTTGGGCCACCGCAATCAGCCCCAGCATTTT. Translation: CASSLGHRNQPQHF.

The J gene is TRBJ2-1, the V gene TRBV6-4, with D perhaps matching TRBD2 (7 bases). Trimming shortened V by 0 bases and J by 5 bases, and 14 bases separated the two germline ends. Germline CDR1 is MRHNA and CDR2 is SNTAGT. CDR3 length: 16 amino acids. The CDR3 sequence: CASSDSGGGAHNEQFF. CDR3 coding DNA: TGTGCCAGCAGTGACTCTGGAGGGGGGGCCCACAATGAGCAGTTCTTC.

CDR3 DNA: TGTGCCAGCAGCCCCAGGGGCGGCATGAACACTGAAGCTTTCTTT. This translates into CASSPRGGMNTEAFF. The J gene is TRBJ1-1, the V gene TRBV5-5, with D tentatively TRBD1 (6 bases). Germline V CDR1 and CDR2: SGHKS, YYEKEE (reference sequence). The V and J ends lost 4 bases and 0 bases respectively, with 13 bases between them. The CDR3 length is 15 residues. The variable domain in full, with the rest retrieved from reference TRBV5-5 and TRBJ1-1, is DAGVTQSPTHLIKTRGQQVTLRCSPISGHKSVSWYQQVLGQGPQFIFQYYEKEERGRGNFPDRFSARQFPNYSSELNVNALLLGDSALYLCASSPRGGMNTEAFFGQGTRLTVV.

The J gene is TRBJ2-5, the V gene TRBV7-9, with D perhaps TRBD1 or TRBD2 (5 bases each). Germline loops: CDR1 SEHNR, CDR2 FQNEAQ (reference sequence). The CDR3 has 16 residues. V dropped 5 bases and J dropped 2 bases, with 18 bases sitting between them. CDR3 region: CASSLGTYTLQETQYF. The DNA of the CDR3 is TGTGCCAGCAGCCTAGGGACCTACACGTTGCAAGAGACCCAGTACTTC. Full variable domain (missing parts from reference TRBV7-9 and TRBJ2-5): DTGVSQNPRHKITKRGQNVTFRCDPISEHNRLYWYRQTLGQGPEFLTYFQNEAQLEKSRLLSDRFSAERPKGSFSTLEIQRTEQGDSAMYLCASSLGTYTLQETQYFGPGTRLLVL.

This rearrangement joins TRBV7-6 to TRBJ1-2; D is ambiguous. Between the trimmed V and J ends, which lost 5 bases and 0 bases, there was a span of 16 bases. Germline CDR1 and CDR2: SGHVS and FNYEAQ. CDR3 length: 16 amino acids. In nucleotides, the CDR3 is TGTGCCAGCAGCCCACTCGCCGGTCCAGCTAACTATGGCTACACCTTC. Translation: CASSPLAGPANYGYTF.

CDR3 in DNA: TGTGCCAGCAGCGACGGGAGCCGCGAGCAGTACTTC. This encodes CASSDGSREQYF. The rearrangement uses TRBV13 and TRBJ2-7, with D maybe TRBD2 (6 bases). Germline V gene data show CDR1 as PRHDT and CDR2 as FYEKMQ (reference sequence). This CDR3 has 12 residues. The germline V and J ends were trimmed by 5 bases and 6 bases, with 11 bases remaining between them.

CDR3 loop: CASSQDKGYRDHTEAFF. In DNA form, the CDR3 reads TGCGCCAGCAGCCAAGATAAAGGGTACAGGGATCACACTGAAGCTTTCTTT. The chain employs TRBV4-1 and TRBJ1-1; TRBD1 is a possible D gene (6 bases). Germline V gene data show CDR1 as MGHRA and CDR2 as YSYEKL. Trimming pared 0 bases from V and 3 bases from J, leaving 17 bases between. CDR3 length equals 17 residues.

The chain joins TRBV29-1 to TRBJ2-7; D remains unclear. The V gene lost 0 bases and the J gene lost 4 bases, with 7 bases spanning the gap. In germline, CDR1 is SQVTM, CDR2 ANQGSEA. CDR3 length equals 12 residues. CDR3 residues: CSVEDRPYEQYF. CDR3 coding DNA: TGCAGCGTTGAAGATCGTCCGTACGAGCAGTACTTC.